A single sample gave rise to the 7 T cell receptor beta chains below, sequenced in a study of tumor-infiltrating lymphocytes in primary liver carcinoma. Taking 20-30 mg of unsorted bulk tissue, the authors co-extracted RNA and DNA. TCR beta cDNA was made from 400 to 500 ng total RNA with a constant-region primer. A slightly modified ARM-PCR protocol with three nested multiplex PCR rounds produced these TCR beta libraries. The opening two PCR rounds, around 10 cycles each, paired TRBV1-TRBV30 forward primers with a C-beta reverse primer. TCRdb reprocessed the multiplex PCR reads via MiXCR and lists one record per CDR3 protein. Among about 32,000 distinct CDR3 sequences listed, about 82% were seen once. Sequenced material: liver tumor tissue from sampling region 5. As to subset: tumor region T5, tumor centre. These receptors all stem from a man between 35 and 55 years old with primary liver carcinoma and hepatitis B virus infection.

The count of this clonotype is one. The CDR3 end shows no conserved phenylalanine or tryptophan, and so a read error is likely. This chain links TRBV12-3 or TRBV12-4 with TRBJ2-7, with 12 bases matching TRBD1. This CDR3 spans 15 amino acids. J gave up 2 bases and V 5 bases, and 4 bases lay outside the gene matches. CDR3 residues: CASSRGTGGTYEQYL. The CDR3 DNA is TGTGCCAGCAGTAGGGGGACAGGGGGCACCTACGAGCAGTACCTC.

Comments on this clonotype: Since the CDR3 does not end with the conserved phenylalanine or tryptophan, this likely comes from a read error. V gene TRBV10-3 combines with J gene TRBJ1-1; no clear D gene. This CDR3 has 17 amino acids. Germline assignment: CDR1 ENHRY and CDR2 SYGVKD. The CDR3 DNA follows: TGTGCAGTATCTGGGAGACAAGAGGGCGCGATGAACACTGAAGCTTTCTTA. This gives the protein CAVSGRQEGAMNTEAFL.

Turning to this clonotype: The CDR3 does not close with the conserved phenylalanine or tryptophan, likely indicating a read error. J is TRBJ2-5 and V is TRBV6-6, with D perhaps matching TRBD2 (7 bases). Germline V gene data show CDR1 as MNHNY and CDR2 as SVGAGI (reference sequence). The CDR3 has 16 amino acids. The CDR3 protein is CASSTPGGPPQETQYL. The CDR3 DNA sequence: TGTGCAAGCAGTACCCCCGGGGGGCCGCCCCAAGAGACCCAGTACTTA.

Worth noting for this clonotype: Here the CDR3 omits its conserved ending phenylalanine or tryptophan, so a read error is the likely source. In DNA form, the CDR3 reads TGTGCCAGCAGGGACAGGGCATCCTACAATGAGCAGTTCTCC. The encoded protein is CASRDRASYNEQFS. The rearrangement joins TRBV6-1 to TRBJ2-1; 8 nucleotides match TRBD1. V lost 6 bases, J lost 1 base, and 2 bases stayed unmatched. The CDR3 has 14 residues. Germline V gives CDR1 MNHNS, CDR2 SASEGT.

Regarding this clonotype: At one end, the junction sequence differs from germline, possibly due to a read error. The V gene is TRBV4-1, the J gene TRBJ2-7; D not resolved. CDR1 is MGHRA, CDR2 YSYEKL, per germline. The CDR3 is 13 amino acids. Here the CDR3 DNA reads TGCACCAGGAGCCAAGGTCCGGTATACGAGCAGTACTTC. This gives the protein CTRSQGPVYEQYF.

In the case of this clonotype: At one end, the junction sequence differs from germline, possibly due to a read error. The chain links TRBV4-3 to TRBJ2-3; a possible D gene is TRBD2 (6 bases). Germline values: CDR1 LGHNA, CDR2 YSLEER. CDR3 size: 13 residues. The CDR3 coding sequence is TGCCCCAGCAGCTCTTCTACGGGAGATACACAGTATTTT. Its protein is CPSSSSTGDTQYF.

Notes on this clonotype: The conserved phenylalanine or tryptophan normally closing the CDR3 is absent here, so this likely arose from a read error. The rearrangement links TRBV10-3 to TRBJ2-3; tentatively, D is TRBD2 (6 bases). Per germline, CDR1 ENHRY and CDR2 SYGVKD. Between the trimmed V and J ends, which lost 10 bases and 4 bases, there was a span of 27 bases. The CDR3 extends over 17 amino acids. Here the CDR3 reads CATRETPLPGDADTQYL. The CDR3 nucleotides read TGTGCCACCAGGGAGACCCCACTACCGGGAGATGCAGATACGCAGTATTTG.